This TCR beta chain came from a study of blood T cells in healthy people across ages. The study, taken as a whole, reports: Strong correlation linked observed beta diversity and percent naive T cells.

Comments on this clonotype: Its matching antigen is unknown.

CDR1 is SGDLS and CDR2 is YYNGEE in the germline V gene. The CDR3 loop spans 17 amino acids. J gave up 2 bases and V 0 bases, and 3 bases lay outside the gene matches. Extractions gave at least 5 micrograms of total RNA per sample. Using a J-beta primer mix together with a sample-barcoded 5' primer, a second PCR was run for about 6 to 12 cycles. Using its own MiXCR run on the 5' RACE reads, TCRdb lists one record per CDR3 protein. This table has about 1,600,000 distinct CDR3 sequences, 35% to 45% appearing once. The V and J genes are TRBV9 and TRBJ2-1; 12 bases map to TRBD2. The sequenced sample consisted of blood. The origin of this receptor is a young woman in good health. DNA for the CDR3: TGTGCCAGCAGCGTAGCGACTAGCGGGGGCCCCTACAATGAGCAGTTCTTC. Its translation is CASSVATSGGPYNEQFF.